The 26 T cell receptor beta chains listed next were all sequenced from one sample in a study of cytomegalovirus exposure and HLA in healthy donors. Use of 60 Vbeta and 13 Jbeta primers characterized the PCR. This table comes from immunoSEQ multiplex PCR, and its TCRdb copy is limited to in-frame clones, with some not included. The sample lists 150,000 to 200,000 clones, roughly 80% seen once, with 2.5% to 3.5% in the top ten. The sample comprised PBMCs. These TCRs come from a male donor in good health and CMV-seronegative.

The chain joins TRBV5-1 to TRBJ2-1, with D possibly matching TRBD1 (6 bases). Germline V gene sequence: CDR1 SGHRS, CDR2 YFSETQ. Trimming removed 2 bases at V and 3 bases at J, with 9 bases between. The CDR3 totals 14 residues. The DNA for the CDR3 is TGCGCCAGCAGCTTAGGGGGTGGCTACAATGAGCAGTTCTTC. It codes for CASSLGGGYNEQFF.

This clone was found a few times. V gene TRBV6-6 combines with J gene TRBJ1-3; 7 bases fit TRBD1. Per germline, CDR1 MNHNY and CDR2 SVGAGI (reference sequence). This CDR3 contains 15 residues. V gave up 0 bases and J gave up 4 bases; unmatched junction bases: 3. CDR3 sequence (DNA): TGTGCCAGCAGTTACTCGGGACAGCCCGGAAACACCATATATTTT. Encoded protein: CASSYSGQPGNTIYF.

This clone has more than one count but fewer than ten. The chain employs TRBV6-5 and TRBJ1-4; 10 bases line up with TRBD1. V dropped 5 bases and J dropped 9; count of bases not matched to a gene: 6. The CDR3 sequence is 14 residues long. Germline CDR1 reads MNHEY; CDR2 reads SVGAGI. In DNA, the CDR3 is TGTGCCAGCAGTGGCCCGGGACAGGGGAAAAAACTGTTTTTT. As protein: CASSGPGQGKKLFF.

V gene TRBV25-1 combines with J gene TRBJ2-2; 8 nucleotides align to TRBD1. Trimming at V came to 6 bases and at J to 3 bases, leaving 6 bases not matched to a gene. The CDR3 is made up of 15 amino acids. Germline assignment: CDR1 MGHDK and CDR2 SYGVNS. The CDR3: CASRTGAKDTGELFF. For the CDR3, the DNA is TGTGCCAGCAGGACAGGGGCTAAGGACACCGGGGAGCTGTTTTTT.

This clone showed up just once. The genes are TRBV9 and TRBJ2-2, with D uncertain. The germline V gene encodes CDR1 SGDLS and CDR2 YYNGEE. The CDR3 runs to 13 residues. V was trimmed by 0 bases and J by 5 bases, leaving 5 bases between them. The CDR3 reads CASSVEQTGELFF. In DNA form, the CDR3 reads TGTGCCAGCAGCGTAGAACAGACCGGGGAGCTGTTTTTT.

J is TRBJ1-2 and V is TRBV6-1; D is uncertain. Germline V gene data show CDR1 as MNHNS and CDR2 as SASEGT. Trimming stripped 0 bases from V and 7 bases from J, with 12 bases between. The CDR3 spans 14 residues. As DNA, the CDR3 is TGTGCCAGCAGTGAAGCGGGGTTGGGAGGTGGCTACACCTTC. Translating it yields CASSEAGLGGGYTF.

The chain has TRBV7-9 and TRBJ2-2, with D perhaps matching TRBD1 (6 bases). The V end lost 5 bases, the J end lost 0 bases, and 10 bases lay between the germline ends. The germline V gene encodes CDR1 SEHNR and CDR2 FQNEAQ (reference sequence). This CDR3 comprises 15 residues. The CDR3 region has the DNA TGTGCCAGCAGCCCCCAGGGGTCGAACACCGGGGAGCTGTTTTTT. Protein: CASSPQGSNTGELFF.

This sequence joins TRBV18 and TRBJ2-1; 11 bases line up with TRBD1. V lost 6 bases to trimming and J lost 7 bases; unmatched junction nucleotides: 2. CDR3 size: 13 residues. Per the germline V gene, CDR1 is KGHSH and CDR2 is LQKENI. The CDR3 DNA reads TGTGCCAGCTCGGGACAGGGGGTAAATGAGCAGTTCTTC. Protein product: CASSGQGVNEQFF. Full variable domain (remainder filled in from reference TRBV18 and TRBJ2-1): NAGVMQNPRHLVRRRGQEARLRCSPMKGHSHVYWYRQLPEEGLKFMVYLQKENIIDESGMPKERFSAEFPKEGPSILRIQQVVRGDSAAYFCASSGQGVNEQFFGPGTRLTVL.

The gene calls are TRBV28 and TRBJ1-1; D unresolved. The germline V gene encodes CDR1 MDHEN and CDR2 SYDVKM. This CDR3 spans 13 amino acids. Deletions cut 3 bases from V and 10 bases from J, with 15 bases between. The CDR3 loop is CASSFVTGYGAFF. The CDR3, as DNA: TGTGCCAGCAGTTTCGTAACGGGGTATGGAGCTTTCTTT.

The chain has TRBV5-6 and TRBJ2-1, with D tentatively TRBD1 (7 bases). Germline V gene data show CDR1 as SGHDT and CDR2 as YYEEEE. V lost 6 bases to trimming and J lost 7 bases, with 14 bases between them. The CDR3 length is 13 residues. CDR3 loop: CASTAQGGNEQFF. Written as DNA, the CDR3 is TGTGCCAGCACTGCGCAGGGGGGAAATGAGCAGTTCTTC. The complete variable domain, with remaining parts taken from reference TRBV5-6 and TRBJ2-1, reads DAGVTQSPTHLIKTRGQQVTLRCSPKSGHDTVSWYQQALGQGPQFIFQYYEEEERQRGNFPDRFSGHQFPNYSSELNVNALLLGDSALYLCASTAQGGNEQFFGPGTRLTVL.

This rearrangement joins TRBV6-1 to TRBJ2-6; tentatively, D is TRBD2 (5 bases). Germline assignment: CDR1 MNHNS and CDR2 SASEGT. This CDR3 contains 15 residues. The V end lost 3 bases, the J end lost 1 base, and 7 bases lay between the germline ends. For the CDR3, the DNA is TGTGCCAGCAGTGAGAGGGTTTCTGGGGCCAACGTCCTGACTTTC. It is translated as CASSERVSGANVLTF.

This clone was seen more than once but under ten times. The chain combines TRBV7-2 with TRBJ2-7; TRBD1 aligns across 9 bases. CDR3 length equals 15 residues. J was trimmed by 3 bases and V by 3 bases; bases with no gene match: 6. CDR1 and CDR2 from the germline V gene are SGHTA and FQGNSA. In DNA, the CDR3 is TGTGCCAGCAGCTTTTCGGGACAGGGTGGCTACGAGCAGTACTTC. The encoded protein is CASSFSGQGGYEQYF.

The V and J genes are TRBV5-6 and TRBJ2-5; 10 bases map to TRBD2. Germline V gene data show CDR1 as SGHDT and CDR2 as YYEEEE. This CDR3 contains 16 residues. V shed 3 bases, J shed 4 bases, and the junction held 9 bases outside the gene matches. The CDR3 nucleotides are TGTGCCAGCAGCTCTAGCGGGAGAGGGGCTGGAGAGACCCAGTACTTC. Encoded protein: CASSSSGRGAGETQYF.

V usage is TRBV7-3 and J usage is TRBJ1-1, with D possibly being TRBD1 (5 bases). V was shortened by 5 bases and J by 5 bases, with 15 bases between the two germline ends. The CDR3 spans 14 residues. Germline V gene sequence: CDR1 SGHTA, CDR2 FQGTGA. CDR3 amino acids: CASSHGGLLTEAFF. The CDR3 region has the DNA TGTGCCAGCAGCCACGGGGGACTGCTTACTGAAGCTTTCTTT.

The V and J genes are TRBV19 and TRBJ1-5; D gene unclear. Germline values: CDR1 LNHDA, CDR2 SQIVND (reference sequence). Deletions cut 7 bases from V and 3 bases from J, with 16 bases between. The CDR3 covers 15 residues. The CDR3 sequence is CASTPRRANNQPQHF. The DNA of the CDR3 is TGTGCCAGTACCCCGCGGAGGGCCAACAATCAGCCCCAGCATTTT.

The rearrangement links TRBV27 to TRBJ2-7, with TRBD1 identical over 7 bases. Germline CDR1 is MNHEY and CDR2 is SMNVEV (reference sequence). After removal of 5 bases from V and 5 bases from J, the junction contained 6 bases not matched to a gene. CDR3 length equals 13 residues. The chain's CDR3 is CASSLTGIHEQYF. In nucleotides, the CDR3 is TGTGCCAGCAGTCTGACAGGGATACACGAGCAGTACTTC.

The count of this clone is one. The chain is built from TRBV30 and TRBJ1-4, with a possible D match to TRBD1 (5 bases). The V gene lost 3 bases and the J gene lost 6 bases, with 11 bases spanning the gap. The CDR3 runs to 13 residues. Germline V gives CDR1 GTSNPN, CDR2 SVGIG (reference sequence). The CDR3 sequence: CAWRAGPYEKLFF. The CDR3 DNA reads TGTGCCTGGAGGGCAGGGCCATATGAAAAACTGTTTTTT.

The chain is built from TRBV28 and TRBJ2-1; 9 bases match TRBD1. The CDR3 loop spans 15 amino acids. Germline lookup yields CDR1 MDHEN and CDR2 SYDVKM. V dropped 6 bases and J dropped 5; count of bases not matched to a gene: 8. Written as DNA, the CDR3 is TGTGCCAGCAGCTCCCCCGGGACAGGGCACAATGAGCAGTTCTTC. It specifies CASSSPGTGHNEQFF.

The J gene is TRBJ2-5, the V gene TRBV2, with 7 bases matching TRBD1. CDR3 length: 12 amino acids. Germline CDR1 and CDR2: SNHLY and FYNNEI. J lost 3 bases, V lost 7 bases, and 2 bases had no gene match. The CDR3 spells CASTGTEETQYF. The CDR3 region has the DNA TGTGCCAGCACGGGGACAGAAGAGACCCAGTACTTC. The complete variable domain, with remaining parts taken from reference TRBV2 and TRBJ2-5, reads EPEVTQTPSHQVTQMGQEVILRCVPISNHLYFYWYRQILGQKVEFLVSFYNNEISEKSEIFDDQFSVERPDGSNFTLKIRSTKLEDSAMYFCASTGTEETQYFGPGTRLLVL.

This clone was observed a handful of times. In nucleotides, the CDR3 is TGTGCCAGTAGTATAGACCCGGGAGCTAGGGAAAAACTGTTTTTT. This gives the protein CASSIDPGAREKLFF. This chain uses TRBV19 with TRBJ1-4; D uncertain. Between the trimmed V and J ends, which lost 0 bases and 8 bases, there was a span of 13 bases. Germline V CDR1 and CDR2: LNHDA, SQIVND (reference sequence). The CDR3 is 15 residues long.

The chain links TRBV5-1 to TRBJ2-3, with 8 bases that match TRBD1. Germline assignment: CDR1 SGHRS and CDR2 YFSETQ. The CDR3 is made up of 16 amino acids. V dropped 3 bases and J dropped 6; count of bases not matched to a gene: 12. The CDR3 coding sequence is TGCGCCAGCAGCTGGACCCCAGGGGGCGGGTACGATACGCAGTATTTT. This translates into CASSWTPGGGYDTQYF.

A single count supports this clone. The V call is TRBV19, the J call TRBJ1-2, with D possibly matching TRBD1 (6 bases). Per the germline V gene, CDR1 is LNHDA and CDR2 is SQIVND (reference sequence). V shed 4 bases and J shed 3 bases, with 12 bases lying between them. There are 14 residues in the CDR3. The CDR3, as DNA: TGTGCCAGTAGTAGCTACAGGGATGACTATGGCTACACCTTC. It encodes CASSSYRDDYGYTF. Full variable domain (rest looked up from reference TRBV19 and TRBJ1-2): DGGITQSPKYLFRKEGQNVTLSCEQNLNHDAMYWYRQDPGQGLRLIYYSQIVNDFQKGDIAEGYSVSREKKESFPLTVTSAQKNPTAFYLCASSSYRDDYGYTFGSGTRLTVV.

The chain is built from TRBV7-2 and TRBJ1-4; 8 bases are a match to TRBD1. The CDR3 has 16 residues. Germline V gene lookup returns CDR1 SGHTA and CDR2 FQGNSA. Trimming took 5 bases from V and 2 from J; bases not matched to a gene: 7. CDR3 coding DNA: TGTGCCAGCAGCAAATGGGGGACAGGTACTAATGAAAAACTGTTTTTT. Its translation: CASSKWGTGTNEKLFF.

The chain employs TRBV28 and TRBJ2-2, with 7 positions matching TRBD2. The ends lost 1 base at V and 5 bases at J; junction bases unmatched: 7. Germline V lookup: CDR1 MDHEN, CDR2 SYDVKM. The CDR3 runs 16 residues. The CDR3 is CASSLSGWGGTGELFF. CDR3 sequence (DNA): TGTGCCAGCAGTTTATCGGGTTGGGGGGGGACCGGGGAGCTGTTTTTT.

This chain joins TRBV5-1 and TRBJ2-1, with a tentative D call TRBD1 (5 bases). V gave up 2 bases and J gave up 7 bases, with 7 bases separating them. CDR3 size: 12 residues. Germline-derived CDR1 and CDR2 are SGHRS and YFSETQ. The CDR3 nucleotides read TGCGCCAGCAGCTTCCAGGGTAATGAGCAGTTCTTC. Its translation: CASSFQGNEQFF.

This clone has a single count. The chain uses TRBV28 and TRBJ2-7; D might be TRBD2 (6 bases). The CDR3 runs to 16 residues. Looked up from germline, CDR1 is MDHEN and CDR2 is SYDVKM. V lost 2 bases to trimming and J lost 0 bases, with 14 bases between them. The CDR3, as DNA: TGTGCCAGCAGTTTAAGGGTAGCGGAACCCTCCTACGAGCAGTACTTC. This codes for CASSLRVAEPSYEQYF.